This T cell receptor (beta chain) was identified during a study of T-cell memory formation after mild COVID-19. At the level of the study: Clusters were largely donor specific. Whole-study results and caveats: Day 15 to 85 contracting clones showed balanced CD4/CD8; later expanders leaned CD4+.

This clonotype was seen a handful of times. Its specificity is unknown. Amplification by 5'RACE using constant-segment primers produced TCR alpha and TCR beta cDNA libraries that carried sample barcodes and UMIs. A single record per CDR3 protein comes from TCRdb applying MiXCR to the 5' RACE reads. The sample contains tens of thousands of distinct CDR3 sequences, around 15% of which appear only once. CDR1 LGHNA and CDR2 YNFKEQ come from the germline V gene. After removal of 0 bases from V and 10 bases from J, the junction contained 17 bases not matched to a gene. The CDR3 is 17 residues long. This chain links TRBV4-2 with TRBJ2-5; 7 bases are shared with TRBD2. Sequenced material: PBMCs or a T cell subset sorted from them (not recorded which). This clonotype originated in a man aged 18 to 30 who had mild COVID-19 (a few samples of this study predate the infection). Cell type and time point are not known. The CDR3 region is CASSQDFGGGPRGSQYF. CDR3 coding DNA: TGTGCCAGCAGCCAAGATTTTGGCGGGGGTCCCCGGGGGAGCCAGTACTTC.